This T cell receptor (beta chain) was sequenced during a study of identical twins. Study observations and caveats: Zero-insertion findings could be partly confounded by invariant cells (MAIT and iNKT cells). With beta out-of-frame sequences, excess sharing by twins was weaker. Insertions ran lower in abundant cord blood beta clonotypes, though not in memory repertoires.

It was template switching that added a universal primer site, and there were unique molecular identifiers on the cDNA. TCRdb re-derived calls from the 5' RACE reads in MiXCR, one entry per CDR3 protein. Of more than 400,000 distinct CDR3 sequences listed, around 15% were seen once; the top ten hold roughly 0.43%. This clonotype was observed at least ten times. Its antigen is not known. This CDR3 contains 15 residues. Trimming pared 6 bases from V and 3 bases from J, leaving 14 bases between. The germline V gene has CDR1 MNHNS and CDR2 SASEGT. These records were also assigned to another study, of yellow fever vaccine responses in identical twins.

The TCR originated in a woman aged 18-29 years in good health. Input material: CD4+ T cells sorted from blood. V usage is TRBV6-1 and J usage is TRBJ1-4; D may be TRBD1 (5 bases). In DNA, the CDR3 is TGTGCCAGCAGGGGCCCGGGGGTGTCTAATGAAAAACTGTTTTTT. Translated: CASRGPGVSNEKLFF.